This TCR beta chain stems from a study of a mutant IDH1 vaccine in newly diagnosed glioma. Notes on this clone: What it recognizes is unknown.

Time point described: week 5, during vaccination. What each vaccine dose contained was 300 ug of mutant IDH1 20-mer peptide, accompanied by topical imiquimod. This table comes from immunoSEQ multiplex PCR, and its TCRdb copy is limited to in-frame clones, with some not included. The table has 70,000 to 100,000 clones, around 90% seen once. The clonotype was recovered from a woman aged 45-60 years with glioma. The sample in question was PBMCs, obtained from a glioma patient whose treatment included an IDH1 peptide vaccine.

CDR3 in amino acids: CASSVDRVLNTQYF. The CDR3 bases are TGTGCCAGCAGCGTGGACAGGGTATTAAATACGCAGTATTTT. The rearrangement uses TRBV7-3 and TRBJ2-3, with 8 nucleotides matching TRBD1. V was clipped by 5 bases and J by 7 bases; unmatched bases: 8. Germline V gene data show CDR1 as SGHTA and CDR2 as FQGTGA. The CDR3 contains 14 residues.